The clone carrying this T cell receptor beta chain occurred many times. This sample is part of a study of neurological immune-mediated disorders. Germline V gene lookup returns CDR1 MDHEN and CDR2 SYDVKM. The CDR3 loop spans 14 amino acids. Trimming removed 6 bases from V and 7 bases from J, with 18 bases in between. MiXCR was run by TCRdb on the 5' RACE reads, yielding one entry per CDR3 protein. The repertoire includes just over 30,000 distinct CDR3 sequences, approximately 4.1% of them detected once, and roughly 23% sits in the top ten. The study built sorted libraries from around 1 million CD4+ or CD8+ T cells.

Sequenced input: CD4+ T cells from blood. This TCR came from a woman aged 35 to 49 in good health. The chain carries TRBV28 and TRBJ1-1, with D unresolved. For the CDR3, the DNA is TGTGCCAGCAGACCCCCGGGAAACCTAAATGAAGCTTTCTTT. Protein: CASRPPGNLNEAFF.